This T cell receptor (beta chain) was identified in a study of cytotoxic CD8 clonotypes in ibrutinib-treated CLL. CDR3 length: 14 amino acids. V was cut by 6 bases and J by 3 bases, with 14 bases left in between. Germline lookup yields CDR1 MNHEY and CDR2 SVGAGI. Depth targeted 1 in 200,000 to 1 in 1 million T cells, averaging 10x coverage per clonotype. Sequencing used immunoSEQ multiplex PCR; TCRdb keeps in-frame clones, though not all of them. The sample lists approximately 130,000 clones; 84% were seen once. Concerning this clone: Antigen: not known.

Overall study findings and caveats: Clonality rose at ibrutinib response and fell back toward baseline at progression.

The receptor was isolated from a human donor with chronic lymphocytic leukemia. Material: PBMCs, obtained after 24 months of ibrutinib treatment. This chain joins TRBV6-5 and TRBJ1-2; a possible D gene is TRBD1 (5 bases). The CDR3 is CASRNTGIHYGYTF. CDR3 coding DNA: TGTGCCAGCAGAAATACAGGCATCCACTATGGCTACACCTTC.